The T cell receptor (beta chain) under discussion was sequenced for a study of control samples from healthy donors and cancer patients. Using immunoSEQ multiplex PCR, the repertoire was profiled, and TCRdb retains in-frame clones only, with some absent. The repertoire holds thousands of clones, roughly 84% seen once, with around 30% in the top ten. There are a few counts of this clone. Looked up from germline, CDR1 is LGHNT and CDR2 is FRNRAP. The CDR3 extends over 14 amino acids. V was pared by 1 base and J by 2 bases, with 6 bases between. The sequencing input was PBMCs. V usage is TRBV12-5 and J usage is TRBJ2-1; D perhaps matches TRBD1 (5 bases). This TCR was recovered from an older man with lung cancer. CDR3 residues: CASGLEGTYNEQFF. As DNA, the CDR3 is TGTGCTAGTGGTTTGGAGGGGACCTACAATGAGCAGTTCTTC.